The 30 T cell receptor beta chains in this list originate from one sample, sequenced in a study of cytomegalovirus exposure and HLA in healthy donors. In the PCR, 60 Vbeta and 13 Jbeta primers were used. The method was immunoSEQ multiplex PCR; TCRdb's version includes in-frame clones alone and lacks a portion of them. The repertoire holds over 110,000 clones, with 75% to 80% as singletons. Sequenced: PBMCs. The receptors originated from a woman aged 40 to 49 in good health and CMV-seropositive.

The chain links TRBV19 to TRBJ2-2; 7 nucleotides match TRBD1. The ends lost 7 bases at V and 6 bases at J; junction bases unmatched: 5. The germline gives CDR1 LNHDA, CDR2 SQIVND (reference sequence). The CDR3 runs to 13 residues. DNA of the CDR3: TGTGCCAGTACAGCGCAGGGGGCCGGGGAGCTGTTTTTT. This codes for CASTAQGAGELFF.

The chain uses TRBV28 and TRBJ2-7; 7 bases fit TRBD2. After removal of 7 bases from V and 7 bases from J, the junction contained 25 bases not matched to a gene. The CDR3 runs to 18 residues. Germline values: CDR1 MDHEN, CDR2 SYDVKM. CDR3 nucleotides: TGTGCCAGCACTTATCATAGGGGTCTAGCGGACACCTCTGGGGAGCAGTACTTC. Its translation: CASTYHRGLADTSGEQYF.

The chain has TRBV4-2 and TRBJ2-3, with TRBD2 as a possible D gene (5 bases). CDR3 length equals 20 residues. The germline CDR1 and CDR2 sequences are LGHNA and YNFKEQ. Between the trimmed V and J ends, which lost 1 base and 2 bases, there was a span of 25 bases. CDR3 in amino acids: CASSQVPHGAERPITDTQYF. In DNA form, the CDR3 reads TGTGCCAGCAGCCAAGTTCCCCACGGCGCAGAGCGGCCTATCACAGATACGCAGTATTTT.

This clone was observed a single time. The CDR3 sequence is CASSATGGKFQPQHF. The CDR3 DNA reads TGTGCCAGCAGTGCGACAGGGGGGAAGTTTCAGCCCCAGCATTTT. This chain connects TRBV5-5 to TRBJ1-5; the match to TRBD1 covers 9 bases. The CDR3 consists of 15 residues. Losses at the gene ends were 5 bases for V and 6 bases for J; bases not matched to a gene: 9. Germline V gene data show CDR1 as SGHKS and CDR2 as YYEKEE (reference sequence). Full variable domain (remainder filled in from reference TRBV5-5 and TRBJ1-5): DAGVTQSPTHLIKTRGQQVTLRCSPISGHKSVSWYQQVLGQGPQFIFQYYEKEERGRGNFPDRFSARQFPNYSSELNVNALLLGDSALYLCASSATGGKFQPQHFGDGTRLSIL.

The V call is TRBV7-6, the J call TRBJ1-3; D not certain. The CDR3 runs 15 residues. Germline V gene sequence: CDR1 SGHVS, CDR2 FNYEAQ. V was trimmed by 3 bases and J by 0 bases, leaving 9 bases between them. The CDR3 loop is CASSFTANSGNTIYF. The DNA for the CDR3 is TGTGCCAGCAGCTTCACTGCAAACTCTGGAAACACCATATATTTT.

V is TRBV5-1 and J is TRBJ2-5, with D unresolved. Judging by the DNA end, TRBJ2-7 fits better; the J call may be wrong. The CDR3 contains 11 residues. The germline V gene encodes CDR1 SGHRS and CDR2 YFSETQ. The chain's CDR3 is CASSLAYEQYF. The CDR3 DNA sequence: TGCGCCAGCAGCTTGGCGTACGAGCAGTACTTC.

This clone has a single count. This chain uses TRBV7-8 with TRBJ1-6; D might be TRBD1 (6 bases). The germline CDR1 and CDR2 sequences are SGHVS and FQNEAQ. The V end lost 7 bases, the J end lost 2 bases, and 9 bases lay between the germline ends. The CDR3 is 14 residues long. This CDR3 is CASKTGPYNSPLHF. As DNA, the CDR3 is TGTGCCAGCAAAACAGGGCCCTATAATTCACCCCTCCACTTT.

The CDR3 DNA reads TGTGCCAGCAGTATCCCAAAACTAGCGAGCTACAATGAGCAGTTCTTC. It encodes CASSIPKLASYNEQFF. This rearrangement joins TRBV28 to TRBJ2-1; 7 nucleotides agree with TRBD2. After removal of 5 bases from V and 3 bases from J, the junction contained 10 bases not matched to a gene. CDR1 MDHEN and CDR2 SYDVKM come from the germline V gene. The CDR3 loop spans 16 amino acids.

This clone was seen once. The chain has TRBV7-2 and TRBJ2-3; D possibly corresponds to TRBD2 (6 bases). Trimming left V 6 bases short and J 1 base short, with 8 bases between. CDR1 SGHTA and CDR2 FQGNSA come from the germline V gene. This CDR3 spans 13 amino acids. The CDR3 nucleotides are TGTGCCAGCAGGATAGCGGGCACAGATACGCAGTATTTT. The encoded protein is CASRIAGTDTQYF.

The V call is TRBV10-3, the J call TRBJ2-1; TRBD2 matches at 10 bases. Germline V gene sequence: CDR1 ENHRY, CDR2 SYGVKD. The length of the CDR3 is 15 residues. Unmatched junction bases numbered 7, after V lost 5 bases and J lost 6 bases. The CDR3 DNA reads TGTGCCATCAGTACCTCAAGCGGGAGGGCCAATGAGCAGTTCTTC. Encoded protein: CAISTSSGRANEQFF.

The V call is TRBV11-2, the J call TRBJ2-2; 7 bases agree with TRBD2. Trimming at V came to 3 bases and at J to 7 bases, leaving 8 bases not matched to a gene. This CDR3 is built from 15 residues. Looked up from germline, CDR1 is SGHAT and CDR2 is FQNNGV. CDR3 nucleotides: TGTGCCAGCAGCTTTCCTCCGGGGGGTGGCGGGGAGCTGTTTTTT. Protein sequence: CASSFPPGGGGELFF.

J is TRBJ2-1 and V is TRBV6-1, with D tentatively TRBD2 (6 bases). In germline, CDR1 is MNHNS, CDR2 SASEGT. CDR3 length: 14 amino acids. V lost 10 bases and J lost 2, with 15 bases in between. The CDR3 spells CATAGWGAYNEQFF. The CDR3 DNA is TGTGCCACCGCGGGGTGGGGGGCCTACAATGAGCAGTTCTTC.

The CDR3: CASSFYRTGSGELFF. The CDR3 DNA follows: TGTGCCAGCAGCTTTTATAGGACAGGGTCCGGGGAGCTGTTTTTT. The V call is TRBV5-6, the J call TRBJ2-2, with 8 bases lining up with TRBD1. Trimming took 2 bases from V and 6 from J; bases not matched to a gene: 6. The CDR3 sequence is 15 residues long. In germline, CDR1 is SGHDT, CDR2 YYEEEE.

This chain uses TRBV5-1 with TRBJ1-5, with TRBD1 matching 9 bases. With 1 base clipped from V and 0 bases from J, the junction kept 8 bases outside the gene matches. This CDR3 contains 18 residues. The germline gives CDR1 SGHRS, CDR2 YFSETQ. The CDR3 sequence: CASSLNGQGLYSNQPQHF. CDR3 bases: TGCGCCAGCAGCTTGAATGGACAGGGGCTTTATAGCAATCAGCCCCAGCATTTT.

This sequence joins TRBV9 and TRBJ2-1; tentative D call: TRBD2 (6 bases). This CDR3 is 15 amino acids long. Germline CDR1 reads SGDLS; CDR2 reads YYNGEE. V lost 3 bases, J lost 0 bases, and 10 bases lay in between. The CDR3, as DNA: TGTGCCAGCAGCGCATTAGCGGCCTCCTACAATGAGCAGTTCTTC. Amino acid sequence: CASSALAASYNEQFF.

V usage is TRBV11-3 and J usage is TRBJ2-5, with TRBD1 as a possible D gene (5 bases). The DNA end is a closer match to TRBJ2-7, so the J assignment may be wrong. CDR3 length equals 13 residues. The germline V gene encodes CDR1 SGHNT and CDR2 YENEEA. As DNA, the CDR3 is TGTGCCAGCAGCTTATTCAGGGCTTACGAGCAGTACTTC. Encoded protein: CASSLFRAYEQYF.

This chain connects TRBV5-1 to TRBJ1-4, with D unclear. Germline CDR1 is SGHRS and CDR2 is YFSETQ. The CDR3 contains 16 residues. V was pared by 4 bases and J by 3 bases, with 16 bases between. For the CDR3, the DNA is TGCGCCAGCAGCCGGACTGCGTCAGGACCTAATGAAAAACTGTTTTTT. Translated: CASSRTASGPNEKLFF.

The chain uses TRBV27 and TRBJ1-6; the D is unclear. CDR3 length equals 15 residues. CDR1 and CDR2 from the germline V gene are MNHEY and SMNVEV (reference sequence). V was trimmed by 3 bases and J by 7 bases, leaving 13 bases between them. In DNA form, the CDR3 reads TGTGCCAGCAGTTTCCGGGGAGGTGGGAATTCACCCCTCCACTTT. It translates to CASSFRGGGNSPLHF.

This clone has a single count. The chain is built from TRBV15 and TRBJ2-4; maybe TRBD2 (6 bases). V was pared by 0 bases and J by 1 base, with 10 bases between. The CDR3 spans 16 residues. CDR1 is LNHNV, CDR2 YYDKDF, per germline (reference sequence). In DNA, the CDR3 is TGTGCCACCAGCAGAGATAGGCGGGACGCCAAAAACATTCAGTACTTC. As protein: CATSRDRRDAKNIQYF. Drawing the rest from reference TRBV15 and TRBJ2-4, the complete variable domain is DAMVIQNPRYQVTQFGKPVTLSCSQTLNHNVMYWYQQKSSQAPKLLFHYYDKDFNNEADTPDNFQSRRPNTSFCFLDIRSPGLGDTAMYLCATSRDRRDAKNIQYFGAGTRLSVL.

The CDR3 DNA follows: TGTGCCAGCAGTGAATCGTACGAGCAGTACTTC. Translated: CASSESYEQYF. The chain combines TRBV25-1 with TRBJ2-7; D ambiguous. Looked up from germline, CDR1 is MGHDK and CDR2 is SYGVNS. The CDR3 sequence is 11 residues long. Trimming removed 1 base from V and 4 bases from J, with 2 bases in between.

This clone turned up a few times. The chain has TRBV5-4 and TRBJ2-7; TRBD1 matches 7 bases. The CDR3 contains 13 residues. The V gene end was trimmed by 4 bases and the J gene end by 6 bases; junction bases not matched to a gene: 7. Germline loops: CDR1 SGHNT, CDR2 YYREEE (reference sequence). CDR3 amino acids: CASSRTGTGEQYF. In DNA, the CDR3 is TGTGCCAGCAGCCGGACAGGCACGGGCGAGCAGTACTTC. Full variable domain (outside the CDR3, taken from reference TRBV5-4 and TRBJ2-7): ETGVTQSPTHLIKTRGQQVTLRCSSQSGHNTVSWYQQALGQGPQFIFQYYREEENGRGNFPPRFSGLQFPNYSSELNVNALELDDSALYLCASSRTGTGEQYFGPGTRLTVT.

This chain uses TRBV4-2 with TRBJ2-1, with 10 bases identical to TRBD2. V lost 1 base to trimming and J lost 8 bases; unmatched junction nucleotides: 8. The CDR3 sequence is 16 residues long. Germline CDR1 is LGHNA and CDR2 is YNFKEQ. CDR3 amino acids: CASSQGGAGGGHEQFF. CDR3 in DNA: TGTGCCAGCAGCCAAGGTGGAGCGGGGGGGGGACATGAGCAGTTCTTC.

This clone was seen a handful of times. The CDR3 region has the DNA TGTGCCAGCAGCTTAGGGACAGGGGGCTTCCACGAGCAGTACTTC. This codes for CASSLGTGGFHEQYF. The rearrangement links TRBV7-2 to TRBJ2-7, with 11 positions matching TRBD1. The V and J ends lost 1 base and 5 bases, in that order; junction bases with no gene match: 4. Germline values: CDR1 SGHTA, CDR2 FQGNSA. This CDR3 comprises 15 residues.

The chain is built from TRBV2 and TRBJ2-1; 10 bases map to TRBD2. The CDR3 runs to 15 residues. Germline loops: CDR1 SNHLY, CDR2 FYNNEI. V was pared by 4 bases and J by 7 bases, with 7 bases of the junction left unmatched. The chain's CDR3 is CASSVEAGGWNEQFF. DNA of the CDR3: TGTGCCAGCAGTGTGGAAGCGGGAGGGTGGAATGAGCAGTTCTTC.

This clone was observed a handful of times. The gene calls are TRBV2 and TRBJ2-1; D is perhaps TRBD2 (6 bases). Trimming stripped 7 bases from V and 4 bases from J, with 11 bases between. The CDR3 is 13 amino acids. CDR1 and CDR2 from the germline V gene are SNHLY and FYNNEI. The CDR3 here is CASTVLAYNEQFF. CDR3 nucleotides: TGTGCCAGCACTGTACTAGCTTACAATGAGCAGTTCTTC.

The chain uses TRBV15 and TRBJ1-1; unclear D gene. This CDR3 is built from 14 residues. Germline V gene data show CDR1 as LNHNV and CDR2 as YYDKDF (reference sequence). V was pared by 0 bases and J by 0 bases, with 5 bases between. The CDR3 spells CATSRDRVNTEAFF. In nucleotides, the CDR3 is TGTGCCACCAGCAGAGATCGAGTGAACACTGAAGCTTTCTTT.

This clone has a handful of counts. The genes are TRBV4-2 and TRBJ1-3; D might be TRBD1 (5 bases). Germline V gene data show CDR1 as LGHNA and CDR2 as YNFKEQ. V was pared by 0 bases and J by 0 bases, with 15 bases between. The CDR3 loop spans 18 amino acids. CDR3 nucleotide sequence: TGTGCCAGCAGCCAAGATAGGTTGACAGACAGCTCTGGAAACACCATATATTTT. This codes for CASSQDRLTDSSGNTIYF.

The chain links TRBV15 to TRBJ2-1, with 11 bases identical to TRBD1. The CDR3 length is 15 residues. Trimming took 6 bases from V and 7 from J; bases not matched to a gene: 8. Germline assignment: CDR1 LNHNV and CDR2 YYDKDF (reference sequence). The CDR3 DNA follows: TGTGCCACCAGTGAGGGGACAGGGGGGGGAAATGAGCAGTTCTTC. This encodes CATSEGTGGGNEQFF.

The chain employs TRBV29-1 and TRBJ2-1, with unresolved D. V lost 2 bases and J lost 6, with 8 bases in between. The CDR3 covers 12 residues. Germline V gene sequence: CDR1 SQVTM, CDR2 ANQGSEA. The CDR3 loop is CSVERQANEQFF. CDR3 DNA: TGCAGCGTTGAAAGGCAGGCCAATGAGCAGTTCTTC.

CDR3 nucleotide sequence: TGCGCCAGCCCCCGTCGGGTGCTAGCCCCGCAAGAGACCCAGTACTTC. This encodes CASPRRVLAPQETQYF. V and J are TRBV10-1 and TRBJ2-5; D is perhaps TRBD2 (5 bases). The CDR3 spans 16 residues. The germline V and J ends were trimmed by 8 bases and 2 bases, with 21 bases remaining between them. Germline-derived CDR1 and CDR2 are WNHNN and SYGVQD (reference sequence).